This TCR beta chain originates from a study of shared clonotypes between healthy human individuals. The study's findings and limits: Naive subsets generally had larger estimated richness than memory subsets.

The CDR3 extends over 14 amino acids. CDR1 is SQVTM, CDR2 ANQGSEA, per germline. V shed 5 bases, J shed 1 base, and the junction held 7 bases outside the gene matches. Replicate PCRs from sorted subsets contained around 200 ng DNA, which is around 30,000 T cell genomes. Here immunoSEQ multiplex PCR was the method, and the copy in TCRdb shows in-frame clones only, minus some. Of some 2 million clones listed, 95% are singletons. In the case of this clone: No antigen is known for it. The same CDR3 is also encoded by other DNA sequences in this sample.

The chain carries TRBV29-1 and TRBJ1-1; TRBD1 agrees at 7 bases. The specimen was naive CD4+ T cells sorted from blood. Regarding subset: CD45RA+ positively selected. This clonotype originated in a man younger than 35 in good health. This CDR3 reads CSVLSGTANTEAFF. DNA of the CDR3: TGCAGCGTTCTTTCTGGGACAGCGAACACTGAAGCTTTCTTT.